The rows below give T cell receptor beta chains drawn from one sample of a study of blood T cells in healthy people across ages. TCRdb re-called the 5' RACE reads through MiXCR, storing one row per CDR3 protein. The data show approximately 1,700,000 distinct CDR3 sequences, roughly two fifths seen once. Sequenced sample: blood. These receptors were collected from a human donor in good health. CDR3s include the opening cysteine and the closing phenylalanine or tryptophan. A D gene is named only where the DNA matches it firmly. Size is omitted from some rows. Given values are once, few, many or a class for expanded clones.

clone_size: -; d_call: -; v_call: TRBV4-2; j_call: TRBJ2-5; cdr3_aa: CASSQRTANLGETQYF; cdr3_nt: TGTGCCAGCAGCCAGAGGACAGCCAACCTAGGAGAGACCCAGTACTTC
clone_size: -; d_call: TRBD1; v_call: TRBV28; j_call: TRBJ2-2; cdr3_aa: CASSFLRTGGTGELFF; cdr3_nt: TGTGCCAGCAGTTTTCTCAGGACAGGGGGGACCGGGGAGCTGTTTTTT
clone_size: -; d_call: -; v_call: TRBV29-1; j_call: TRBJ2-7; cdr3_aa: CSGRGSYEQYF; cdr3_nt: TGCAGCGGACGGGGGTCCTACGAGCAGTACTTC
clone_size: few; d_call: TRBD1; v_call: TRBV11-2; j_call: TRBJ2-5; cdr3_aa: CASSFGDRQETQYF; cdr3_nt: TGTGCCAGCAGCTTTGGGGACAGACAAGAGACCCAGTACTTC
clone_size: -; d_call: TRBD1; v_call: TRBV14; j_call: TRBJ1-4; cdr3_aa: CANSQPYGTDSNEKLFF; cdr3_nt: TGTGCCAACAGCCAGCCATACGGGACAGACAGTAATGAAAAACTGTTTTTT
clone_size: -; d_call: -; v_call: TRBV6-2/TRBV6-3; j_call: TRBJ2-3; cdr3_aa: CASSKRDPTTDTQYF; cdr3_nt: TGTGCCAGCAGTAAACGGGACCCTACCACAGATACGCAGTATTTT
clone_size: -; d_call: TRBD1; v_call: TRBV3-1; j_call: TRBJ1-2; cdr3_aa: CASSQGGSGLGYTF; cdr3_nt: TGTGCCAGTAGCCAAGGGGGCTCAGGGTTAGGCTACACCTTC
clone_size: -; d_call: -; v_call: TRBV5-1; j_call: TRBJ2-7; cdr3_aa: CASSFRPDYEQSF; cdr3_nt: TGCGCCAGCAGCTTCAGACCAGACTACGAGCAGTCCTTC
clone_size: -; d_call: -; v_call: TRBV20-1; j_call: TRBJ2-5; cdr3_aa: CSASSVADQETQYF; cdr3_nt: TGCAGTGCTAGCAGTGTAGCGGATCAAGAGACCCAGTACTTC
clone_size: few; d_call: TRBD2; v_call: TRBV6-5; j_call: TRBJ2-3; cdr3_aa: CASSPGLAGFTDTQYF; cdr3_nt: TGTGCCAGCAGTCCCGGGCTAGCGGGGTTCACAGATACGCAGTATTTT
clone_size: few; d_call: -; v_call: TRBV28; j_call: TRBJ2-7; cdr3_aa: CASNPGGLTTYEQYF; cdr3_nt: TGTGCCAGCAACCCAGGGGGGTTGACCACCTACGAGCAGTACTTC
clone_size: -; d_call: -; v_call: TRBV4-3; j_call: TRBJ2-7; cdr3_aa: CASSQAPWDEQYF; cdr3_nt: TGCGCCAGCAGCCAAGCCCCCTGGGACGAGCAGTACTTC
clone_size: -; d_call: -; v_call: TRBV3-1; j_call: TRBJ2-1; cdr3_aa: CASSQLAGPQGEQFF; cdr3_nt: TGTGCCAGCAGCCAATTGGCAGGGCCTCAGGGGGAGCAGTTCTTC
clone_size: few; d_call: TRBD2; v_call: TRBV6-5; j_call: TRBJ2-1; cdr3_aa: CASSRISSGGSNEQFF; cdr3_nt: TGTGCCAGCAGCCGTATCTCTAGCGGGGGATCTAATGAGCAGTTCTTC
clone_size: -; d_call: -; v_call: TRBV5-1; j_call: TRBJ1-2; cdr3_aa: CASSLARPFNYGYTF; cdr3_nt: TGCGCCAGCAGCTTGGCCCGACCGTTTAACTATGGCTACACCTTC
clone_size: many; d_call: TRBD1; v_call: TRBV9; j_call: TRBJ2-7; cdr3_aa: CASSVEGQPYEQYF; cdr3_nt: TGTGCCAGCAGCGTAGAGGGACAGCCTTACGAGCAGTACTTC
clone_size: many; d_call: TRBD2; v_call: TRBV6-2/TRBV6-3; j_call: TRBJ2-5; cdr3_aa: CASRGASGEAETQYF; cdr3_nt: TGTGCCAGCAGAGGAGCTAGCGGGGAGGCAGAGACCCAGTACTTC
clone_size: -; d_call: -; v_call: TRBV29-1; j_call: TRBJ2-1; cdr3_aa: CSAETGQSGLNEQFF; cdr3_nt: TGCAGCGCGGAAACAGGACAGTCGGGACTCAATGAGCAGTTCTTC
clone_size: -; d_call: -; v_call: TRBV2; j_call: TRBJ2-2; cdr3_aa: CASFGGGELFF; cdr3_nt: TGTGCCAGCTTCGGGGGCGGGGAGCTGTTTTTT
clone_size: few; d_call: TRBD1; v_call: TRBV5-1; j_call: TRBJ1-2; cdr3_aa: CASSLGDRGNFYGYTF; cdr3_nt: TGCGCCAGCAGCTTGGGGGACAGGGGGAATTTTTATGGCTACACCTTC
clone_size: -; d_call: -; v_call: TRBV6-1; j_call: TRBJ1-6; cdr3_aa: CAGALGAGNSPLHF; cdr3_nt: TGTGCCGGCGCCCTTGGGGCAGGGAATTCACCCCTCCACTTT
clone_size: -; d_call: -; v_call: TRBV30; j_call: TRBJ2-1; cdr3_aa: CAWSEGVMNEQFF; cdr3_nt: TGTGCCTGGAGTGAGGGGGTTATGAATGAGCAGTTCTTC
clone_size: few; d_call: -; v_call: TRBV12-3/TRBV12-4; j_call: TRBJ2-4; cdr3_aa: CASSLGGRGMLAQAKNIQYF; cdr3_nt: TGTGCCAGCAGTTTAGGGGGGAGAGGAATGCTAGCACAAGCCAAAAACATTCAGTACTTC
clone_size: -; d_call: -; v_call: TRBV29-1; j_call: TRBJ1-6; cdr3_aa: CSVRQVGDSPLHF; cdr3_nt: TGCAGCGTTCGACAGGTTGGGGATTCACCCCTCCACTTT
clone_size: -; d_call: -; v_call: TRBV6-5; j_call: TRBJ1-1; cdr3_aa: CASSYGTFPRSTEAFF; cdr3_nt: TGTGCCAGCAGTTATGGGACATTTCCCCGGAGCACTGAAGCTTTCTTT
clone_size: -; d_call: TRBD1; v_call: TRBV3-1; j_call: TRBJ2-1; cdr3_aa: CASSQTGDPHEQFF; cdr3_nt: TGTGCCAGCAGTCAGACAGGGGACCCCCATGAGCAGTTCTTC
clone_size: -; d_call: TRBD2; v_call: TRBV7-9; j_call: TRBJ2-1; cdr3_aa: CASSFRLGVAGGNNEQFF; cdr3_nt: TGTGCCAGCAGCTTTCGGCTGGGGGTAGCGGGGGGGAACAATGAGCAGTTCTTC
clone_size: -; d_call: -; v_call: TRBV7-8; j_call: TRBJ2-1; cdr3_aa: CAGSLSNSNSHEQFF; cdr3_nt: TGTGCCGGCAGCTTATCCAACAGTAATAGCCATGAGCAGTTCTTC
clone_size: few; d_call: -; v_call: TRBV7-2; j_call: TRBJ1-2; cdr3_aa: CASSLVAGYNYGYTF; cdr3_nt: TGTGCCAGCAGCTTAGTGGCAGGTTATAACTATGGCTACACCTTC
clone_size: once; d_call: -; v_call: TRBV9; j_call: TRBJ2-5; cdr3_aa: CASRVGAKETQYF; cdr3_nt: TGTGCCAGCAGGGTGGGGGCGAAGGAGACCCAGTACTTC
clone_size: once; d_call: -; v_call: TRBV29-1; j_call: TRBJ2-5; cdr3_aa: CSVDKGCLETQYF; cdr3_nt: TGCAGCGTTGATAAGGGATGTTTGGAGACCCAGTACTTC
clone_size: few; d_call: -; v_call: TRBV7-2; j_call: TRBJ2-7; cdr3_aa: CASSLLPRGNEQYF; cdr3_nt: TGTGCCAGCAGCTTACTACCCCGAGGTAACGAGCAGTACTTC
clone_size: -; d_call: -; v_call: TRBV7-3; j_call: TRBJ2-2; cdr3_aa: CASSQAVGGELFF; cdr3_nt: TGTGCCAGCAGCCAGGCAGTCGGCGGGGAGCTGTTTTTT
clone_size: -; d_call: -; v_call: TRBV13; j_call: TRBJ1-4; cdr3_aa: CASSFGLNEKRFF; cdr3_nt: TGTGCCAGCAGCTTCGGGCTTAATGAAAAACGGTTTTTT
clone_size: -; d_call: -; v_call: TRBV29-1; j_call: TRBJ1-5; cdr3_aa: CSVARTLGQPQHF; cdr3_nt: TGCAGCGTTGCCCGGACCCTCGGTCAGCCCCAGCATTTT
clone_size: few; d_call: TRBD1; v_call: TRBV12-3/TRBV12-4; j_call: TRBJ1-1; cdr3_aa: CASSFSDGQATEAFF; cdr3_nt: TGTGCCAGCAGTTTTAGCGACGGACAGGCCACTGAAGCTTTCTTT
clone_size: -; d_call: -; v_call: TRBV12-3/TRBV12-4; j_call: TRBJ2-5; cdr3_aa: CASQGFTETQYF; cdr3_nt: TGTGCCTCCCAGGGGTTTACAGAGACCCAGTACTTC
clone_size: few; d_call: -; v_call: TRBV9; j_call: TRBJ2-7; cdr3_aa: CASSVGSGQIYEQYF; cdr3_nt: TGTGCCAGCAGCGTAGGGTCGGGGCAGATCTACGAGCAGTACTTC
clone_size: -; d_call: TRBD1; v_call: TRBV20-1; j_call: TRBJ2-5; cdr3_aa: CSARDPGGKTQYF; cdr3_nt: TGCAGTGCTAGAGATCCAGGGGGAAAGACCCAGTACTTC
clone_size: few; d_call: -; v_call: TRBV7-2; j_call: TRBJ2-1; cdr3_aa: CASSLGGQVLYNEQFF; cdr3_nt: TGTGCCAGCAGCTTAGGGGGGCAGGTGCTCTACAATGAGCAGTTCTTC
clone_size: few; d_call: TRBD1; v_call: TRBV7-2; j_call: TRBJ1-4; cdr3_aa: CASSLPSTGRSNEKLFF; cdr3_nt: TGTGCCAGCAGCTTACCCTCGACAGGGCGAAGTAATGAAAAACTGTTTTTT
clone_size: -; d_call: -; v_call: TRBV28; j_call: TRBJ1-2; cdr3_aa: CASSLPYPGQHRDYGYTF; cdr3_nt: TGTGCCAGCAGTTTGCCCTACCCTGGGCAGCACCGTGACTATGGCTACACCTTC
clone_size: few; d_call: -; v_call: TRBV7-2; j_call: TRBJ2-3; cdr3_aa: CASSFSGTNTDTQYF; cdr3_nt: TGTGCCAGCAGCTTTTCGGGAACCAACACAGATACGCAGTATTTT
clone_size: few; d_call: -; v_call: TRBV20-1; j_call: TRBJ2-7; cdr3_aa: CSATKDSSYEQYF; cdr3_nt: TGCAGTGCCACTAAGGACAGCTCCTACGAGCAGTACTTC
clone_size: few; d_call: TRBD1; v_call: TRBV4-3; j_call: TRBJ1-1; cdr3_aa: CASSQGPDRGGTEAFF; cdr3_nt: TGCGCCAGCAGCCAAGGCCCGGACAGGGGTGGCACTGAAGCTTTCTTT
clone_size: few; d_call: TRBD1; v_call: TRBV11-2; j_call: TRBJ1-6; cdr3_aa: CASSAQGESPLHF; cdr3_nt: TGTGCCAGCTCCGCCCAGGGGGAATCACCCCTCCACTTT
clone_size: few; d_call: -; v_call: TRBV13; j_call: TRBJ1-2; cdr3_aa: CASSLAHGVSYGYTF; cdr3_nt: TGTGCCAGCAGCTTAGCTCACGGGGTTTCCTATGGCTACACCTTC
clone_size: few; d_call: TRBD2; v_call: TRBV28; j_call: TRBJ2-1; cdr3_aa: CASSLSALGLAGGPRAYNEQFF; cdr3_nt: TGTGCCAGCAGTTTGTCGGCCCTGGGACTAGCGGGGGGGCCTAGGGCCTACAATGAGCAGTTCTTC
clone_size: few; d_call: -; v_call: TRBV25-1; j_call: TRBJ2-5; cdr3_aa: CASRHETQYF; cdr3_nt: TGTGCCAGCAGACACGAGACCCAGTACTTC
clone_size: -; d_call: -; v_call: TRBV5-4; j_call: TRBJ1-1; cdr3_aa: CASSLAPQGSVSTEAFF; cdr3_nt: TGTGCCAGCAGCTTGGCCCCACAGGGATCGGTTTCTACTGAAGCTTTCTTT
clone_size: -; d_call: TRBD1; v_call: TRBV29-1; j_call: TRBJ2-5; cdr3_aa: CSVEGGADRGPQETQYF; cdr3_nt: TGCAGCGTTGAAGGGGGAGCCGACAGGGGGCCCCAAGAGACCCAGTACTTC
clone_size: -; d_call: -; v_call: TRBV5-1; j_call: TRBJ1-2; cdr3_aa: CASSLAIRGDFNNTF; cdr3_nt: TGCGCCAGCAGCTTGGCTATCAGGGGCGACTTCAATAACACCTTC
clone_size: -; d_call: -; v_call: TRBV28; j_call: TRBJ2-3; cdr3_aa: CASVWTGRDTQDF; cdr3_nt: TGTGCCAGCGTTTGGACGGGGCGAGATACGCAGGATTTT
clone_size: -; d_call: -; v_call: TRBV12-3/TRBV12-4; j_call: TRBJ2-3; cdr3_aa: CASALTEADTQYF; cdr3_nt: TGTGCCAGCGCCCTCACCGAGGCAGATACGCAGTATTTT
clone_size: -; d_call: TRBD1; v_call: TRBV20-1; j_call: TRBJ1-2; cdr3_aa: CSATQDRDYGYTF; cdr3_nt: TGCAGTGCTACCCAGGACAGGGACTATGGCTACACCTTC
clone_size: few; d_call: -; v_call: TRBV12-3/TRBV12-4; j_call: TRBJ1-2; cdr3_aa: CASSLQAGINDGYTF; cdr3_nt: TGTGCCAGCAGTTTACAGGCAGGGATCAATGATGGCTACACCTTC
clone_size: few; d_call: -; v_call: TRBV20-1; j_call: TRBJ2-4; cdr3_aa: CSALSRDNKNIQYF; cdr3_nt: TGCAGTGCCCTTTCCCGGGACAACAAAAACATTCAGTACTTC
clone_size: -; d_call: -; v_call: TRBV7-9; j_call: TRBJ2-7; cdr3_aa: CASSLATSEQYF; cdr3_nt: TGTGCCAGCAGCTTAGCTACCTCCGAGCAGTACTTC
clone_size: few; d_call: TRBD1; v_call: TRBV5-1; j_call: TRBJ2-1; cdr3_aa: CASSPGQGPPNEQFF; cdr3_nt: TGCGCCAGCAGCCCAGGACAGGGCCCTCCCAATGAGCAGTTCTTC
clone_size: -; d_call: TRBD2; v_call: TRBV18; j_call: TRBJ2-3; cdr3_aa: CASSPSSGLTDTQYF; cdr3_nt: TGTGCCAGCTCACCGTCTAGCGGGCTAACAGATACGCAGTATTTT